The clone carrying this T cell receptor (beta chain) has just a few counts. Its antigen is still unknown. This same CDR3 is encoded by further DNA sequences in the sample. There are 14 residues in the CDR3. Deletions cut 3 bases from V and 0 bases from J, with 8 bases between. CDR1 and CDR2 (germline): KGHSH, LQKENI. This sample was taken from a study of beta chain features in type 1 diabetes. Study conclusions and caveats: No resolution was reached here on whether HLA type influences TCRB rearrangement. A possible short-template PCR bias applies equally to patients and controls.

The entirety of the isolated RNA underwent reverse transcription, so expressed TCRB transcripts were sequenced. Here immunoSEQ multiplex PCR was the method, and the copy in TCRdb shows in-frame clones only, minus some. This repertoire shows some 150,000 clones, around 10% found once; its top ten account for roughly 2%. This chain connects TRBV18 to TRBJ1-1; D gene unclear. The sample comprised central memory CD4+ T cells from blood. This TCR derives from a man between 18 and 29 years old in good health. The CDR3 DNA is TGTGCCAGCTCACCGACATATGTGAACACTGAAGCTTTCTTT. This sequence encodes CASSPTYVNTEAFF.